The following is a T cell receptor (beta chain) sequence with its context. Its antigen is unidentified. The data derive from a study of OX40 agonist ivuxolimab in advanced cancers. On the study more broadly: Ivuxolimab, which is an agonistic anti-OX40 (CD134) antibody, was administered to the patients. At doses from 0.01 to 10 mg/kg, patients were given intravenous ivuxolimab every 2 weeks. Study outcomes and limitations: Clonal expansion from baseline to week 6 occurred in both CD4+ and CD8+ T cells. It was also the case that some nonresponders had low normalized T-cell clonal expansion.

Profiling relied on immunoSEQ multiplex PCR, and the TCRdb table lists in-frame clones only, not all of them. The sample includes around 61,000 clones, approximately 92% seen only once; the top ten take approximately 23%. Germline V gene lookup returns CDR1 MNHEY and CDR2 SMNVEV (reference sequence). The trim removed 5 bases at V and 5 bases at J, leaving 6 bases unmatched. The CDR3 has 16 amino acids. Sample: CD4+ or CD8+ T cells sorted from blood, taken in a trial of the OX40 agonist ivuxolimab. V usage is TRBV27 and J usage is TRBJ2-1; 13 bases are shared with TRBD2. The receptor was derived from an adult with an advanced solid tumor such as melanoma, head and neck, liver or kidney cancer. The CDR3 region has the DNA TGTGCCAGCAGTAACTTGGGACTAGCGGGGAACAATGAGCAGTTCTTC. This sequence encodes CASSNLGLAGNNEQFF.